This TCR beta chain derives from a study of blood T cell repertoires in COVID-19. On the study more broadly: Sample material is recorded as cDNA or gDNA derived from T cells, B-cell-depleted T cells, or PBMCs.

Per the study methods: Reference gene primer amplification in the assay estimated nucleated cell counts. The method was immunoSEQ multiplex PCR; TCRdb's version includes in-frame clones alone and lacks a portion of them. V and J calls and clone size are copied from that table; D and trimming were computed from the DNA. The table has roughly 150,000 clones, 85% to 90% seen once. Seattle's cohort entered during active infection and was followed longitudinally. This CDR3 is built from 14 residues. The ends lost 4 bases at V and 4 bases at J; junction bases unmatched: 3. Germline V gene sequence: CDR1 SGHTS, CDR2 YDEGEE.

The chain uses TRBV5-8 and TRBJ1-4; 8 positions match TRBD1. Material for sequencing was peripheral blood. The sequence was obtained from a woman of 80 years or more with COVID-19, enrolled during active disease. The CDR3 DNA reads TGTGCCAGCAGCGGACAGGGTCTTAATGAAAAACTGTTTTTT. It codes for CASSGQGLNEKLFF.